A selection of T cell receptor beta chains follows, all from one sample in a study of blood T cell repertoires in COVID-19. TCRdb keeps only in-frame clones here, not all; method: immunoSEQ multiplex PCR. The table has 85,000 to 90,000 clones, under 95% seen once. The specimen sequenced was peripheral blood. The receptors originated from a human donor with active COVID-19. The donor label of this sample is uncertain. CDR3s include the opening cysteine and the closing phenylalanine or tryptophan. The D gene is left open where the match is weak.

j_call	d_call	v_call	cdr3_aa	cdr3_nt
TRBJ2-1	NA	TRBV6-6	CASSYSTGVSYNEQFF	TGTGCCAGCAGTTACTCGACGGGGGTTTCCTACAATGAGCAGTTCTTC
TRBJ2-7	NA	TRBV3-1/TRBV3-2	CASSQDPGQSSYEQYF	TGTGCCAGCAGCCAAGATCCCGGACAGTCCTCCTACGAGCAGTACTTC
TRBJ2-3	TRBD1	TRBV5-1	CASTVDRGTQYF	TGCGCCAGCACCGTCGACAGGGGTACGCAGTATTTT
TRBJ2-2	NA	TRBV6-5	CASTVLANTGELFF	TGTGCCAGCACGGTCCTAGCGAACACCGGGGAGCTGTTTTTT
TRBJ1-3	TRBD1	TRBV6-6	CASSYLTGGSGNTIYF	TGTGCCAGCAGTTACCTGACAGGGGGCTCTGGAAACACCATATATTTT
TRBJ2-5	TRBD2	TRBV7-2	CASRRAGGQETQYF	TGTGCCAGCCGAAGAGCGGGGGGGCAAGAGACCCAGTACTTC
TRBJ2-5	TRBD1	TRBV7-9	CASSSSGTGGVGETQYF	TGTGCCAGCAGCTCTTCGGGGACAGGGGGCGTAGGTGAGACCCAGTACTTC
TRBJ1-4	NA	TRBV6-4	CASSLNPDGEKLFF	TGTGCCAGCAGTCTAAACCCGGACGGGGAGAAACTGTTTTTT
TRBJ2-7	NA	TRBV19	CASSIGGDDEQYF	TGTGCCAGTAGTATAGGGGGCGACGACGAGCAGTACTTC
TRBJ1-1	TRBD1	TRBV19	CASRTQGADTEAFF	TGTGCCAGTAGGACACAGGGGGCGGACACTGAAGCTTTCTTT
TRBJ2-2	NA	TRBV6-4	CASSVQESGELFF	TGTGCCAGCAGTGTCCAGGAATCCGGGGAGCTGTTTTTT
TRBJ1-2	NA	TRBV11-1	CASSRDATGGYTF	TGTGCCAGCAGCCGAGACGCGACAGGAGGCTACACCTTC
TRBJ2-1	TRBD1	TRBV6-5	CASSPTGGGEQFF	TGTGCCAGCAGTCCCACAGGGGGCGGTGAGCAGTTCTTC
TRBJ2-1	NA	TRBV24-1	CATADNYNEQFF	TGTGCCACCGCTGACAATTACAATGAGCAGTTCTTC